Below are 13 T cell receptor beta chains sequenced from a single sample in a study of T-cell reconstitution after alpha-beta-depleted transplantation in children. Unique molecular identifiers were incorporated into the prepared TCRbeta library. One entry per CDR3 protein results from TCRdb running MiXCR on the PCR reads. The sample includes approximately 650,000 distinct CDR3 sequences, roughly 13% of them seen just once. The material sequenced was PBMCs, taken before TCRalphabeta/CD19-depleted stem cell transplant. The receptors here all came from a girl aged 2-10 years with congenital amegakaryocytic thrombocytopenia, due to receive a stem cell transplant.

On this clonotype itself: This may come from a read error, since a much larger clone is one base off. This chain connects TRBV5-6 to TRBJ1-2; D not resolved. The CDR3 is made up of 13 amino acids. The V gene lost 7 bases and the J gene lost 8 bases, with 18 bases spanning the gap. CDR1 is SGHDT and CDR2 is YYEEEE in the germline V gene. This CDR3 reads CASGPGRSLGYTF. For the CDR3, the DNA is TGTGCCAGCGGCCCCGGACGGTCCCTGGGCTACACCTTC.

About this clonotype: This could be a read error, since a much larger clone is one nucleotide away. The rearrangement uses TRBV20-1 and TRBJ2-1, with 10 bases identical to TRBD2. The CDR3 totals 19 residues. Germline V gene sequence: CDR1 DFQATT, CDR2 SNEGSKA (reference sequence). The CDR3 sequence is CCARDHVPRTSGYNNEQFF. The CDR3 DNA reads TGCTGTGCTAGAGACCATGTCCCCAGGACTAGCGGATATAACAATGAGCAGTTCTTC.

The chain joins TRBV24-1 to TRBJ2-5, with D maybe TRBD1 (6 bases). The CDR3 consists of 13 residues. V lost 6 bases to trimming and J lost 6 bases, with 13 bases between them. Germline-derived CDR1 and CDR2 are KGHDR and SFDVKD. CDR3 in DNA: TGTGCCACCAGTTGGACAGACCCTAAGACCCAGTACTTC. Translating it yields CATSWTDPKTQYF.

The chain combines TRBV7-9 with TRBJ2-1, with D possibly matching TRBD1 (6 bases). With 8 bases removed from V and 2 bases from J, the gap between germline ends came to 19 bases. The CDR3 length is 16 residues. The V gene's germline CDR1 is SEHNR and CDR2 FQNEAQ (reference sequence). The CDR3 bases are TGTGCCAGCCGCCAAGCCAGGGGCAGTACCTACAATGAGCAGTTCTTC. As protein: CASRQARGSTYNEQFF.

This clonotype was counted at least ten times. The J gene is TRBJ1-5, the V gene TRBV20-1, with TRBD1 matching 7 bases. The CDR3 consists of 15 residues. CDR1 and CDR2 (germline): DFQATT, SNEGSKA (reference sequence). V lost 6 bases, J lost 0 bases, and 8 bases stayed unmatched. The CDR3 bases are TGCAGTGCAAATGGACAGGACCATAGCAATCAGCCCCAGCATTTT. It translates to CSANGQDHSNQPQHF.

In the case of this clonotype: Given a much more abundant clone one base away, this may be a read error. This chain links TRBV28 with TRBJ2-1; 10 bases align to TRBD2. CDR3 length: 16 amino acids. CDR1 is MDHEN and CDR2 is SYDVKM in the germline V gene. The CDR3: CPSRVGSAGGPYEQFF. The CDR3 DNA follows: TGTCCCAGCAGGGTTGGATCAGCGGGAGGGCCCTATGAGCAGTTCTTC.

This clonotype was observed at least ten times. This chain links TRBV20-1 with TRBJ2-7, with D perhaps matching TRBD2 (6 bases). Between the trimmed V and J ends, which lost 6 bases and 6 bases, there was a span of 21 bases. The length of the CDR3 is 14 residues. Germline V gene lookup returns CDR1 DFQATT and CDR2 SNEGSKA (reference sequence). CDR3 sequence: CSAATSRDWGEQYF. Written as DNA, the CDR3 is TGCAGTGCCGCAACTTCCCGGGACTGGGGCGAGCAGTACTTC.

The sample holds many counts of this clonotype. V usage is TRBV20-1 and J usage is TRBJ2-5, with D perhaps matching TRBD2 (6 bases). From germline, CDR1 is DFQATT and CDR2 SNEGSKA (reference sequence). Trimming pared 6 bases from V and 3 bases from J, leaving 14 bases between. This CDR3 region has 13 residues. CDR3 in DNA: TGCAGTGCAGCGGGTTGGACTGAAGAGACCCAGTACTTC. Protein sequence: CSAAGWTEETQYF.

DNA of the CDR3: TGTGCCAGCAGCCAAGGGCTACTAGCGGCGAGGGGGTACGAGCAGTACTTC. This encodes CASSQGLLAARGYEQYF. The J gene is TRBJ2-7, the V gene TRBV3-1; the match to TRBD2 covers 8 bases. V was clipped by 1 base and J by 4 bases; unmatched bases: 12. Germline lookup yields CDR1 LGHDT and CDR2 YNNKEL (reference sequence). This CDR3 spans 17 amino acids.

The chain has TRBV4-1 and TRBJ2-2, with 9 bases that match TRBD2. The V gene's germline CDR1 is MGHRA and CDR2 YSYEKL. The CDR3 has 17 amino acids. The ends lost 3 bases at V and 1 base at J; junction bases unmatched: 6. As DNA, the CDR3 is TGCGCCAGCAGCCATCGCAGACTAGCGGAGAACACCGGGGAGCTGTTTTTT. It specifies CASSHRRLAENTGELFF.

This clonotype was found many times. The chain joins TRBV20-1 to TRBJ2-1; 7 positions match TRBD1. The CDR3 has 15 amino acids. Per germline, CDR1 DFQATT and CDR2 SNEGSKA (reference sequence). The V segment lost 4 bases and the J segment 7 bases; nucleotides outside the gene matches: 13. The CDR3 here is CSANTEKGARNEQFF. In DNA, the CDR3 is TGCAGTGCTAACACAGAGAAGGGGGCACGAAATGAGCAGTTCTTC.

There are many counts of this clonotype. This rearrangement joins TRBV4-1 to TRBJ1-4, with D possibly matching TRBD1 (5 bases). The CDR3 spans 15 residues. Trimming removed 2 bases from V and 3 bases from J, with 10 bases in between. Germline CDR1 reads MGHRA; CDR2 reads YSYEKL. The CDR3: CASSQTTGANEKLFF. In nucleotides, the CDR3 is TGCGCCAGCAGCCAAACAACAGGAGCTAATGAAAAACTGTTTTTT.

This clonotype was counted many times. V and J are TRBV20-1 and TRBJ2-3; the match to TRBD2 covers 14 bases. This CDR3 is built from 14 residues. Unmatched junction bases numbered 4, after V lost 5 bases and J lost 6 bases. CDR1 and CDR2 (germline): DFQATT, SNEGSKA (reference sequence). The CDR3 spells CSAWTSGRKDTQYF. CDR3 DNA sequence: TGCAGTGCTTGGACTAGCGGGAGGAAGGATACGCAGTATTTT.